The 19 T cell receptor beta chains listed next were all sequenced from one sample in a study of blood T cells in healthy people across ages. Combining a sample-barcoded 5' primer with a J-beta primer mix, a second PCR ran for roughly 7 to 12 cycles. TCRdb processed the 5' RACE reads anew with MiXCR; each CDR3 protein has one entry. Of about 650,000 distinct CDR3 sequences listed, about 32% are singletons. Sequencing was done on a sample of blood. The receptors were sampled from a woman older than 75 in good health.

The chain carries TRBV7-8 and TRBJ2-7; D uncertain. CDR3 length: 14 amino acids. Germline V gene data show CDR1 as SGHVS and CDR2 as FQNEAQ. V was clipped by 7 bases and J by 2 bases, with 15 bases between them. The CDR3 region is CASIPGEVTYEQYF. The CDR3 DNA reads TGTGCCAGCATCCCAGGAGAGGTGACCTACGAGCAGTACTTC.

This sequence joins TRBV20-1 and TRBJ1-1; TRBD1 might be the D (5 bases). CDR1 is DFQATT and CDR2 is SNEGSKA in the germline V gene (reference sequence). Trimming took 6 bases from V and 5 from J, leaving 19 bases between them. This CDR3 has 14 residues. The CDR3 nucleotides read TGCAGTGCAAGTACCCCGGGGAGGGGTACTGAAGCTTTCTTT. This gives the protein CSASTPGRGTEAFF.

The chain employs TRBV20-1 and TRBJ2-7; the match to TRBD2 covers 9 bases. Trimming took 0 bases from V and 7 from J; bases not matched to a gene: 19. CDR3 length: 18 residues. Germline CDR1 DFQATT, CDR2 SNEGSKA (reference sequence). The CDR3 bases are TGCAGTGCTAGAGATTTAGGCTTGGCGGGGGGGCTCTACAATGAGCAGTACTTC. Translating it yields CSARDLGLAGGLYNEQYF.

This clonotype was found many times. J is TRBJ2-3 and V is TRBV5-1; D not certain. Germline loops: CDR1 SGHRS, CDR2 YFSETQ. The V and J ends lost 1 base and 3 bases respectively, with 12 bases between them. CDR3 length: 15 residues. CDR3 coding DNA: TGCGCCAGCAGCTTGACCTCATTAGGGACAGATACGCAGTATTTT. As protein: CASSLTSLGTDTQYF.

This clonotype has at least ten counts. The V and J genes are TRBV7-9 and TRBJ2-6; D is unclear. Looked up from germline, CDR1 is SEHNR and CDR2 is FQNEAQ (reference sequence). There are 17 residues in the CDR3. V dropped 1 base and J dropped 3 bases, with 13 bases sitting between them. CDR3 DNA: TGTGCCAGCAGCTTAGTTGGCCGCGGTCATGGGGCCAACGTCCTGACTTTC. Translation gives CASSLVGRGHGANVLTF.

The rearrangement joins TRBV6-1 to TRBJ2-7; TRBD2 matches 8 bases. CDR3 size: 14 residues. Trimming took 11 bases from V and 4 from J; bases not matched to a gene: 13. CDR1 and CDR2 (germline): MNHNS, SASEGT. Here the CDR3 reads CACPSRLATYEQYF. The CDR3 bases are TGTGCCTGTCCCTCGAGACTAGCGACATACGAGCAGTACTTC.

The rearrangement uses TRBV6-2 or TRBV6-3 and TRBJ1-5; D is possibly TRBD1 (5 bases). CDR3 size: 15 residues. The V gene lost 0 bases and the J gene lost 3 bases, with 9 bases spanning the gap. CDR1 is MNHEY and CDR2 is SVGEGT in the germline V gene. CDR3 sequence reads: CASSYSRGNNQPQHF. CDR3 bases: TGTGCCAGCAGTTACTCGCGGGGGAACAATCAGCCCCAGCATTTT.

There are a few counts of this clonotype. The V call is TRBV28, the J call TRBJ1-5; a weak D match, TRBD1 (5 bases). The CDR3 has 15 amino acids. Trimming removed 5 bases at V and 4 bases at J, with 15 bases between. Germline assignment: CDR1 MDHEN and CDR2 SYDVKM. The CDR3 DNA is TGTGCCAGCAGTGGGGGTTTAAGGCCGAATCAGCCCCAGCATTTT. Translating gives CASSGGLRPNQPQHF. Using reference TRBV28 and TRBJ1-5 for the parts outside the CDR3, the full variable domain is DVKVTQSSRYLVKRTGEKVFLECVQDMDHENMFWYRQDPGLGLRLIYFSYDVKMKEKGDIPEGYSVSREKKERFSLILESASTNQTSMYLCASSGGLRPNQPQHFGDGTRLSIL.

This clonotype was detected many times. A much larger clonotype is one base distant, so this may be a read error. This chain connects TRBV7-2 to TRBJ2-7; 10 positions agree with TRBD1. The ends lost 1 base at V and 7 bases at J; junction bases unmatched: 7. The germline V gene encodes CDR1 SGHTA and CDR2 FQGNSA. CDR3 length equals 15 residues. The CDR3 protein is CASSLEGQGRGEQYF. The CDR3 DNA follows: TGTGCCAGCAGCTTAGAGGGACAGGGGCGGGGTGAGCAGTACTTC.

The chain is built from TRBV19 and TRBJ1-2, with 7 bases lining up with TRBD1. J gave up 2 bases and V 1 base, and 1 base lay outside the gene matches. The CDR3 totals 14 residues. Germline V CDR1 and CDR2: LNHDA, SQIVND (reference sequence). The CDR3 loop is CASSIAGGNYGYTF. Here the CDR3 DNA reads TGTGCCAGTAGTATAGCAGGGGGGAACTATGGCTACACCTTC.

The chain carries TRBV7-2 and TRBJ1-1; D remains ambiguous. Trimming stripped 0 bases from V and 6 bases from J, with 8 bases between. This CDR3 has 13 residues. The V gene's germline CDR1 is SGHTA and CDR2 FQGNSA. The CDR3 nucleotides are TGTGCCAGCAGCTTAGCCGGGGAAGCTGAAGCTTTCTTT. This gives the protein CASSLAGEAEAFF.

A remark on this clonotype: A much larger clone lies one base from this, so it may be a read error. The gene calls are TRBV12-3 or TRBV12-4 and TRBJ2-1; D is unclear. The end of the DNA is better explained by TRBJ2-7, so the J call may be wrong. The CDR3 loop spans 16 amino acids. CDR3 DNA: TGTGCCAGCAGTTTAGATGGGATCAGCTCCTACAATGAGCAGTACTTC. This sequence encodes CASSLDGISSYNEQYF.

This clonotype has at least ten counts. The chain recombines TRBV7-8 with TRBJ2-3, with D maybe TRBD2 (6 bases). With 5 bases removed from V and 4 bases from J, the gap between germline ends came to 19 bases. CDR3 length: 16 residues. The germline gives CDR1 SGHVS, CDR2 FQNEAQ. CDR3 residues: CASSPRSGGFADTQYF. The CDR3 bases are TGTGCCAGCAGCCCCAGGTCCGGGGGATTCGCAGATACGCAGTATTTT.

Many counts were recorded for this clonotype. The CDR3 coding sequence is TGCGCCAGCAGCTTGAAGAACACTGAAGCTTTCTTT. As protein: CASSLKNTEAFF. V and J are TRBV5-1 and TRBJ1-1; D gene unclear. Trimming took off 1 base at V and 1 base at J, with 2 bases between the two ends. Germline CDR1 and CDR2: SGHRS and YFSETQ. CDR3 length: 12 residues.

This clonotype was found many times. The rearrangement joins TRBV20-1 to TRBJ2-3; weak D call: TRBD2 (5 bases). Trimming left V 1 base short and J 4 bases short, with 15 bases between. Germline V gives CDR1 DFQATT, CDR2 SNEGSKA (reference sequence). CDR3 length: 15 residues. The CDR3 region has the DNA TGCAGTGCTAGAGGTGCTAGCCATAGCCCAGATACGCAGTATTTT. Amino acids: CSARGASHSPDTQYF.

The chain carries TRBV7-9 and TRBJ2-5; D might be TRBD2 (5 bases). The end of the DNA fits TRBJ2-7 better, so the J call may be wrong. CDR1 SEHNR and CDR2 FQNEAQ come from the germline V gene (reference sequence). This CDR3 region has 15 residues. CDR3: CASTDSGSSPYEQYF. The CDR3 DNA reads as TGTGCCAGCACGGATTCGGGGTCGTCGCCCTACGAGCAGTACTTC.

This clonotype appeared many times. The J gene is TRBJ2-3, the V gene TRBV28; 9 bases fit TRBD1. Germline lookup yields CDR1 MDHEN and CDR2 SYDVKM. After removal of 5 bases from V and 8 bases from J, the junction contained 11 bases not matched to a gene. The CDR3 is made up of 15 amino acids. Written as DNA, the CDR3 is TGTGCCAGCAGTCTTAGGGACAGGGTAATGAGTACGCAGTATTTT. Protein product: CASSLRDRVMSTQYF.

The chain links TRBV6-5 to TRBJ2-6; D is perhaps TRBD1 or TRBD2 (7 bases each). CDR3 length: 19 amino acids. Trimming shortened V by 4 bases and J by 2 bases, and 21 bases separated the two germline ends. The germline V gene has CDR1 MNHEY and CDR2 SVGAGI. The CDR3 protein is CASSWGLQGGGTGANVLTF. The CDR3 nucleotides are TGTGCCAGCAGTTGGGGGCTTCAGGGGGGAGGGACTGGGGCCAACGTCCTGACTTTC.

This clonotype has more than one count but fewer than ten. This chain joins TRBV18 and TRBJ2-2, with TRBD2 identical over 7 bases. J was trimmed by 6 bases and V by 7 bases; bases with no gene match: 17. Per germline, CDR1 KGHSH and CDR2 LQKENI. The CDR3 covers 17 residues. The CDR3 region is CASFSARGMRDAGELFF. CDR3 sequence (DNA): TGTGCCAGCTTCTCGGCGCGGGGGATGCGCGATGCCGGGGAGCTGTTTTTT.